This T cell receptor beta chain comes out of a study of OX40 agonist ivuxolimab in advanced cancers. Study context: The study treated patients with ivuxolimab, an agonistic anti-OX40 (CD134) antibody. General study results and limits: Relative to CD4+, CD8+ T cells held more expanded clones on average. Also showing low normalized T-cell clonal expansion were some of the nonresponders.

V lost 0 bases to trimming and J lost 4 bases; unmatched junction nucleotides: 20. The CDR3 loop spans 21 amino acids. Clones were read by immunoSEQ multiplex PCR, and TCRdb kept only the in-frame ones, dropping some. Here the sample spans about 38,000 clones, 92% being singletons. A remark on this clone: Its specificity is not known.

The source was CD4+ or CD8+ T cells sorted from blood, collected in a trial of the OX40 agonist ivuxolimab. The TCR sequence derives from an adult with an advanced solid tumor such as melanoma, head and neck, liver or kidney cancer. The V and J genes are TRBV23-1 and TRBJ2-3; 9 bases map to TRBD2. TRBV23-1 is assigned to the ORF class and has an uncertain function. The CDR3 reads CASSQSKGKGREGLDADTQYF. CDR3 DNA sequence: TGCGCCAGCAGTCAATCCAAAGGTAAGGGGCGGGAGGGTCTCGACGCAGATACGCAGTATTTT.